The 3 T cell receptor beta chains given below trace back to one sample, sequenced in a study of cytomegalovirus exposure and HLA in healthy donors. The primer mix had 60 Vbeta and 13 Jbeta primers. TCRdb's copy holds only in-frame clones and misses some; the assay was immunoSEQ multiplex PCR. The data show 90,000 to 120,000 clones, roughly 80% seen once. The material sequenced was PBMCs. These receptor sequences come from a middle-aged woman in good health and CMV-seronegative.

This chain joins TRBV6-5 and TRBJ2-1, with D perhaps matching TRBD2 (6 bases). Between the trimmed V and J ends, which lost 6 bases and 4 bases, there was a span of 7 bases. The germline gives CDR1 MNHEY, CDR2 SVGAGI. This CDR3 is 12 amino acids long. CDR3 nucleotides: TGTGCCAGCAGCCGGGGGTACAATGAGCAGTTCTTC. It encodes CASSRGYNEQFF.

The chain is built from TRBV6-5 and TRBJ1-1, with 7 bases aligning to TRBD1. CDR3 size: 14 residues. The germline CDR1 and CDR2 sequences are MNHEY and SVGAGI. V lost 2 bases to trimming and J lost 3 bases; unmatched junction nucleotides: 3. This CDR3 reads CASSYRDSYTEAFF. In DNA, the CDR3 is TGTGCCAGCAGTTACCGGGACAGTTACACTGAAGCTTTCTTT.

CDR3 protein: CASSHEVPVKNTDTQYF. The CDR3 bases are TGTGCCAGTAGCCATGAGGTACCGGTAAAAAACACAGATACGCAGTATTTT. The chain links TRBV19 to TRBJ2-3; D unclear. Per the germline V gene, CDR1 is LNHDA and CDR2 is SQIVND (reference sequence). V dropped 6 bases and J dropped 2 bases, with 21 bases sitting between them. The CDR3 length is 17 residues.